This T cell receptor beta chain is from a study of T cell responses to AZD1222 COVID-19 vaccine. Profiling relied on immunoSEQ multiplex PCR, and the TCRdb table lists in-frame clones only, not all of them. This repertoire shows about 210,000 clones, about 94% found once; its top ten account for about 1.5%. Germline loops: CDR1 MNHEY, CDR2 SMNVEV (reference sequence). This CDR3 spans 15 amino acids. Trimming cost V 4 bases and J 4 bases; bases outside gene matches: 9. V is TRBV27 and J is TRBJ1-1; TRBD1 matches 7 bases. The receptor was derived from an adult who received the MenACWY meningococcal vaccine as a control. Sequencing was performed on peripheral blood, taken 28 days after the second dose of the MenACWY control vaccine. The CDR3 DNA reads TGTGCCAGCAGTTCAGAGACAGGGCTGGGCACTGAAGCTTTCTTT. It yields the protein CASSSETGLGTEAFF.